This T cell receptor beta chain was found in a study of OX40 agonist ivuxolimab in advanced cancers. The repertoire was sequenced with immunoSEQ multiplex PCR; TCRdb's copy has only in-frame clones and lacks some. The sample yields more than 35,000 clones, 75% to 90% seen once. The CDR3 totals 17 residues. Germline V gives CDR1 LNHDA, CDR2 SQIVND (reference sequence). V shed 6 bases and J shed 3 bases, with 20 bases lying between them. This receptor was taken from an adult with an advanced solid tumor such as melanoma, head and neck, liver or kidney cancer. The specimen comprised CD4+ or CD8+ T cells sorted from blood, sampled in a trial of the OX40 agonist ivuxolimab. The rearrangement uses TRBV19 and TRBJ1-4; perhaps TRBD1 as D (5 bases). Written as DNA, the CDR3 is TGTGCCAGTAGCACGGGACTGGGGGTGGCTGCTAATGAAAAACTGTTTTTT. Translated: CASSTGLGVAANEKLFF.